Detailed here is one T cell receptor (beta chain). Germline CDR1 and CDR2: SEHNR and FQNEAQ (reference sequence). V was clipped by 5 bases and J by 4 bases, with 11 bases between them. The CDR3 runs to 14 residues. An amount of RNA that ranged from 0.5 to 1 ug was reverse transcribed with random hexamers. The method of amplification for TCR beta CDR3 was immunoSEQ multiplex PCR, covering 54 Vbeta and 13 Jbeta. TCRdb re-called the immunoSEQ multiplex PCR reads with MiXCR, one entry per CDR3 protein. Of tens of thousands of distinct CDR3 sequences in the sample, more than 85% were seen once. These data belong to a study of CD8 T cells in Susac syndrome.

The V call is TRBV7-9, the J call TRBJ2-2; D remains unclear. The sample consisted of CD8+ T cells from PBMCs. The sequence came from a human donor in good health. CDR3 sequence: CASSLGVVTGELFF. For the CDR3, the DNA is TGTGCCAGCAGCCTCGGAGTGGTCACCGGGGAGCTGTTTTTT.